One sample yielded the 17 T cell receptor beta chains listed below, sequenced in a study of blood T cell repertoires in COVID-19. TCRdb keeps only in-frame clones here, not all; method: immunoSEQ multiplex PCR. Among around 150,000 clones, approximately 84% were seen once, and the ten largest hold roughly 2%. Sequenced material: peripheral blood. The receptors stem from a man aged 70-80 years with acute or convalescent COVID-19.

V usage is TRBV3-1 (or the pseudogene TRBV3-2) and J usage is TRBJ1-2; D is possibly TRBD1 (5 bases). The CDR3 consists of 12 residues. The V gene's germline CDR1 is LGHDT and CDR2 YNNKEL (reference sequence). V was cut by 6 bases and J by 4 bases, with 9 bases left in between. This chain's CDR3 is CASRTEAYGYTF. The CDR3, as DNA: TGTGCCAGCAGGACAGAGGCCTATGGCTACACCTTC.

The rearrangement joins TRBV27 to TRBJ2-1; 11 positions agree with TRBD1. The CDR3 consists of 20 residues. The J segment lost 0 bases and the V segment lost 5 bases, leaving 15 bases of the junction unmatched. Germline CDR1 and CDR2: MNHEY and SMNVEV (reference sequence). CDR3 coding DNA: TGTGCCAGCAGTATGGGACAGGGGGAGGTTAGCTTCCGCTCCTACAATGAGCAGTTCTTC. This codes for CASSMGQGEVSFRSYNEQFF.

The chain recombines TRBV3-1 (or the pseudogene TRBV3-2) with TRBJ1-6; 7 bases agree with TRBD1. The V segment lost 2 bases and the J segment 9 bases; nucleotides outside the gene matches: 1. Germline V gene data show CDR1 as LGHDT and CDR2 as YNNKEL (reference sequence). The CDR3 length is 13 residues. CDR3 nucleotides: TGTGCCAGCAGCCAAAACAGGGGTTCACCCCTCCACTTT. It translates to CASSQNRGSPLHF.

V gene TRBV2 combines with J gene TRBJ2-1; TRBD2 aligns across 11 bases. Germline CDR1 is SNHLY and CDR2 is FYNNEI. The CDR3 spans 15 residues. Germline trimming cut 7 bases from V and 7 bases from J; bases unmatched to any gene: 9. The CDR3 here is CASTNLGLAANEQFF. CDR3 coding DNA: TGTGCCAGCACCAATCTGGGACTAGCGGCAAATGAGCAGTTCTTC.

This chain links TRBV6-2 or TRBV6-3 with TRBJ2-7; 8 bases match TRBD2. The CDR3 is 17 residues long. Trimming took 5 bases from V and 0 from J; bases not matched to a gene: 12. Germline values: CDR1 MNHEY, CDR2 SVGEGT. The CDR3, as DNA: TGTGCCAGCAGTCTACACACTGCGGGGGGAAGCTCCTACGAGCAGTACTTC. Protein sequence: CASSLHTAGGSSYEQYF.

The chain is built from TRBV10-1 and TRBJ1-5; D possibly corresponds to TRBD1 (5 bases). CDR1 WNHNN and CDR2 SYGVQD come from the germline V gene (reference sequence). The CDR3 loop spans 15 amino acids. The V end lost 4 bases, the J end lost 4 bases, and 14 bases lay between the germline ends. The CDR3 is CASSGRREGNQPQHF. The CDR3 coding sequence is TGCGCCAGCAGTGGAAGGAGGGAGGGGAATCAGCCCCAGCATTTT.

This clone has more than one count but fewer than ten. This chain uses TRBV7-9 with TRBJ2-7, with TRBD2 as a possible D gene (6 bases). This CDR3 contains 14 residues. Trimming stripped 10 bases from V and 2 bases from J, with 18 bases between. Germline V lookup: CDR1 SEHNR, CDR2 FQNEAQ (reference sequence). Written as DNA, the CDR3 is TGTGCCACCATCTCCTACGGGAGCACCTACGAGCAGTACTTC. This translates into CATISYGSTYEQYF.

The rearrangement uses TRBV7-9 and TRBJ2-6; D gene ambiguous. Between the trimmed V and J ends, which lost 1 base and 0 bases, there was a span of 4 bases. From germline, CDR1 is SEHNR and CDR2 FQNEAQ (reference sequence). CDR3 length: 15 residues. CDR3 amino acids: CASSLDGSGANVLTF. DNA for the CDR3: TGTGCCAGCAGCTTAGACGGCTCTGGGGCCAACGTCCTGACTTTC. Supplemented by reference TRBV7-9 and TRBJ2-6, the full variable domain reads DTGVSQNPRHKITKRGQNVTFRCDPISEHNRLYWYRQTLGQGPEFLTYFQNEAQLEKSRLLSDRFSAERPKGSFSTLEIQRTEQGDSAMYLCASSLDGSGANVLTFGAGSRLTVL.

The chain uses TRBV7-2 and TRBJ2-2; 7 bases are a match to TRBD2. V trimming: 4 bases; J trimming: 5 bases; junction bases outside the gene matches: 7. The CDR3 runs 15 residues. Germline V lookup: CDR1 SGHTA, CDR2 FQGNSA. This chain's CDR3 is CASSSISGETGELFF. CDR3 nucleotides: TGTGCCAGCAGCTCTATCAGCGGGGAGACCGGGGAGCTGTTTTTT.

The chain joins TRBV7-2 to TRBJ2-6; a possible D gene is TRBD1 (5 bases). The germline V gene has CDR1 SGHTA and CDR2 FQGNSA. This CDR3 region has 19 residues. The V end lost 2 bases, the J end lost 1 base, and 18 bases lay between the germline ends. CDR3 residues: CASSLTARQGFSGANVLTF. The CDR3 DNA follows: TGTGCCAGCAGCTTAACGGCACGGCAGGGCTTTTCTGGGGCCAACGTCCTGACTTTC.

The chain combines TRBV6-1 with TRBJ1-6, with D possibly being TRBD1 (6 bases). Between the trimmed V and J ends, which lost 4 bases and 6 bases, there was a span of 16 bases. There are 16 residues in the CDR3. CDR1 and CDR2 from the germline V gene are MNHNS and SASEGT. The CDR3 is CASSAQGGLGNSPLHF. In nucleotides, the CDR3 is TGTGCCAGCAGTGCACAGGGTGGCCTAGGTAATTCACCCCTCCACTTT.

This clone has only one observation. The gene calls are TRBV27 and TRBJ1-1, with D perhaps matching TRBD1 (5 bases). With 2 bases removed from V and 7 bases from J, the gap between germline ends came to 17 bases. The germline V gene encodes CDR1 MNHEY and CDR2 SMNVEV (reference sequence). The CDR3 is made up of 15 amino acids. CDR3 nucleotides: TGTGCCAGCAGTTTAAAAGGCTGGGGCAGAGATGAAGCTTTCTTT. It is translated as CASSLKGWGRDEAFF.

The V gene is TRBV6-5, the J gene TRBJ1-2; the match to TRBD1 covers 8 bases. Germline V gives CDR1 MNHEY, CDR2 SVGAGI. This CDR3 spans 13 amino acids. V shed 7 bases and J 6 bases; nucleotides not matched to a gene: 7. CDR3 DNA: TGTGCCAGCACTTCCCAGGGGGCGCATGGCTACACCTTC. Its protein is CASTSQGAHGYTF.

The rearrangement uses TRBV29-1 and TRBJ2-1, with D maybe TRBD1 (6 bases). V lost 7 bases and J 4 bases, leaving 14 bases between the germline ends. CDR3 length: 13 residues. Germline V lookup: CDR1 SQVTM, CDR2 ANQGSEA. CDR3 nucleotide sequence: TGCAGCGCTTCTTTAGACAGGTACAATGAGCAGTTCTTC. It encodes CSASLDRYNEQFF.

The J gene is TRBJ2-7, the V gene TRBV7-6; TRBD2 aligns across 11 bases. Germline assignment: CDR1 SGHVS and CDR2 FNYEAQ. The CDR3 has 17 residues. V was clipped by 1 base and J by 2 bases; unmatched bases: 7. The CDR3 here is CASSLVAGGPTPYEQYF. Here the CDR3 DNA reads TGTGCCAGCAGCTTAGTAGCGGGGGGGCCTACCCCCTACGAGCAGTACTTC.

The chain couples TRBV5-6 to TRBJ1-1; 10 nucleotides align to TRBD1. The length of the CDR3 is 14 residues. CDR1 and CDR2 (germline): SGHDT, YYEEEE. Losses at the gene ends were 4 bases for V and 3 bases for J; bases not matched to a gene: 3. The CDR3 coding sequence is TGTGCCAGCAGCGGGACAGGGGAATACACTGAAGCTTTCTTT. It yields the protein CASSGTGEYTEAFF.

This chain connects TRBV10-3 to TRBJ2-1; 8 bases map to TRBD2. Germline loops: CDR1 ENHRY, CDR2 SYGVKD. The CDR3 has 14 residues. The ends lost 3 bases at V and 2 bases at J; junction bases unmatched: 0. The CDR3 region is CAISELAAYNEQFF. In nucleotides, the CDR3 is TGTGCCATCAGTGAACTAGCGGCCTACAATGAGCAGTTCTTC.